A selection of T cell receptor beta chains follows, all from one sample in a study of control samples from healthy donors and cancer patients. Measured with immunoSEQ multiplex PCR; TCRdb has only the in-frame clones, and not every one. The sample has approximately 100,000 clones; roughly 82% are singletons. Sequencing was done on a sample of blood. The receptors stem from a man between 60 and 70 years old in good health. The conserved cysteine and the conserved F or W are not part of the CDR3 here. A D gene is named only where the DNA matches it firmly.

>TRBV19|TRBD1
ASSIQGAAGQPQH
>TRBV4-2|-
ASSQAGGTQNTEAF
>TRBV5-1|TRBD2
ASSLGLAGGLGGDEQF
>TRBV7-8|-
ASSLTQNEQF
>TRBV30|TRBD1
AWTRGQSGTEAF
>TRBV7-8|-
ASSLPEPLEYEQY
>TRBV7-8|-
ASSFASEDTQY
>TRBV19|TRBD1
ASSLRTGHEQY
>TRBV5-1|TRBD1
ASSFLGDRVDGYT
>TRBV7-9|TRBD1
ASSSLVLGGAYTNYGYT
>TRBV9|TRBD2
ASSVGTSGGPETQY
>TRBV12-1|-
ASSSTGPPYNEQF
>TRBV10-3|TRBD2
AIGRLAGGQETQY
>TRBV15|TRBD1
ATSRRQRGRFEKLF
>TRBV27|TRBD2
ASSLASGSILHTQY
>TRBV27|TRBD1
ASSSRPPYGQGGQY
>TRBV29-1|TRBD2
SVSGGDQETQY
>TRBV19|TRBD1
ASIRQGGNYGYT
>TRBV10-3|-
AISDLFRGTEAF
>TRBV30|-
AWSDGGEDQPQH
>TRBV19|-
ASSMYGTSSGNTIY
>TRBV9|-
ASSPQGGSGELF
>TRBV7-9|-
ASSLSTGIGTQH
>TRBV5-1|TRBD1
ASSAGTGQETQY
>TRBV10-3|-
AITTSEGAGSGDTQY
>TRBV11-2|TRBD2
ASSYLIAGAGNEQF
>TRBV12-3/TRBV12-4|-
ASTEEGAEQY
>TRBV29-1|TRBD1
SASDRGYEQY
>TRBV18|TRBD1
ASSPRGQGDFNNEQF
>TRBV5-1|TRBD1
ASSSWDRAEPNYGYT
>TRBV7-6|TRBD2
ASSQAASGVGEQF
>TRBV19|-
ASALNREGLYEQY
>TRBV1|-
AGWRGRLQETQY
>TRBV10-3|-
AIRNGGVGNTDTQY
>TRBV5-4|TRBD2
ASSLGVAGGPGRTDTQY
>TRBV2|-
ASSEPENSSGRNQPQH
>TRBV29-1|-
SDRPSTYNEQF
>TRBV12-5|-
ASAHPDREYYGYT
>TRBV19|-
ASNEGDGYTDTQY
>TRBV18|-
ASSPPSGDTGELF
>TRBV2|TRBD1
ASRDGTGGNQPQH
>TRBV5-3|TRBD2
ARSAEGERLAGWGTDTQY
>TRBV5-8|TRBD1
ASSPPGTARNTIY
>TRBV18|-
ASSPPIGSRSGNTIY
>TRBV6-6|TRBD1
ASSATGYDTQY
>TRBV19|-
ASSLGKGANYGYT
>TRBV5-1|-
ASSLVGGVADTQY
>TRBV4-1|-
ASSQVLAVETQY
>TRBV6-5|-
ASSYLAGKTPYEQY
>TRBV7-9|TRBD1
ASSLGTGGNTGELF
>TRBV28|TRBD1
ASSSLNPGQGAYEQY
>TRBV24-1|-
ATSDLLGNEQY
>TRBV29-1|-
SVERGDRPYEQY